The 30 T cell receptor beta chains in this list originate from one sample, sequenced in a study of human T cells and chemical hapten exposure (dated by TCRdb to about 2021). According to the study, the label for this sample's time point signals: patch test 2, 6 weeks after DPC sensitization. What the treatment or condition label conveys for this sample: therapeutic diphenylcyclopropenone sensitization with weekly scalp DPC. Libraries were constructed by RACE. Sequenced on a NextSeq 500. Starting from the raw public reads, TCRdb applied fastp trimming at Q25, assembled clones with MiXCR and retained in-frame beta chains. Rows merge per CDR3 protein into single entries with the most common DNA and genes. The sample contains tens of thousands of distinct CDR3 sequences, 9.9% of them found a single time. 1.5% to 2% of the sample goes to the ten largest clones. The sequences come from whole blood, collected in connection with sensitization to the hapten diphenylcyclopropenone (DPC). The receptors stem from a woman between 45 and 65 years old with alopecia areata. Some clones in this sample may be carry-over from other donors' samples.

This clonotype has only a few counts. This chain's CDR3 is CSARPGTSDNEQFF. The CDR3 nucleotides are TGCAGTGCCAGGCCCGGGACAAGCGACAATGAGCAGTTCTTC. The chain has TRBV20-1 and TRBJ2-1; a possible D gene is TRBD1 (6 bases). V was trimmed by 6 bases and J by 5 bases, leaving 17 bases between them. Germline V gene sequence: CDR1 DFQATT, CDR2 SNEGSKA (reference sequence). CDR3 length: 14 residues.

There are many counts of this clonotype. This chain joins TRBV28 and TRBJ1-2; weak D call: TRBD1 (5 bases). This CDR3 is built from 15 residues. Germline V lookup: CDR1 MDHEN, CDR2 SYDVKM. Trimming pared 3 bases from V and 3 bases from J, leaving 14 bases between. The CDR3 here is CASSLGTGFYYGYTF. CDR3 coding DNA: TGTGCCAGCAGTTTGGGTACAGGCTTCTACTATGGCTACACCTTC.

This chain connects TRBV11-2 to TRBJ2-2; TRBD2 agrees at 12 bases. The V gene end was trimmed by 4 bases and the J gene end by 7 bases; junction bases not matched to a gene: 4. Germline CDR1 reads SGHAT; CDR2 reads FQNNGV. The CDR3 is 15 amino acids. CDR3 bases: TGTGCCAGCAGCTGGACTAGCGGGGCTGTCGGGGAGCTGTTTTTT. As protein: CASSWTSGAVGELFF. The full variable domain, completed using reference TRBV11-2 and TRBJ2-2, is EAGVAQSPRYKIIEKRQSVAFWCNPISGHATLYWYQQILGQGPKLLIQFQNNGVVDDSQLPKDRFSAERLKGVDSTLKIQPAKLEDSAVYLCASSWTSGAVGELFFGEGSRLTVL.

The chain couples TRBV18 to TRBJ2-7, with D unresolved. The V end lost 1 base, the J end lost 2 bases, and 6 bases lay between the germline ends. This CDR3 comprises 13 residues. CDR1 KGHSH and CDR2 LQKENI come from the germline V gene. CDR3 protein: CASSPRLPYEQYF. CDR3 DNA: TGTGCCAGCTCACCACGCCTACCCTACGAGCAGTACTTC.

V and J are TRBV20-1 and TRBJ2-7, with D possibly matching TRBD2 (6 bases). This CDR3 region has 14 residues. Germline CDR1 and CDR2: DFQATT and SNEGSKA (reference sequence). The V and J ends lost 3 bases and 0 bases respectively, with 12 bases between them. This CDR3 is CSASPTGSSYEQYF. As DNA, the CDR3 is TGCAGTGCTAGTCCCACCGGGAGCTCCTACGAGCAGTACTTC.

The genes are TRBV18 and TRBJ1-1, with a possible D match to TRBD1 (5 bases). This CDR3 contains 13 residues. V lost 4 bases, J lost 6 bases, and 12 bases lay in between. Germline V gives CDR1 KGHSH, CDR2 LQKENI. Here the CDR3 reads CASSQGRRAEAFF. The DNA of the CDR3 is TGTGCCAGCTCACAGGGGAGAAGAGCTGAAGCTTTCTTT.

This CDR3 is CASSPGAWQPQHF. In DNA form, the CDR3 reads TGTGCCAGCAGCCCCGGAGCGTGGCAGCCCCAGCATTTT. The genes are TRBV6-1 and TRBJ1-5, with D unclear. This CDR3 comprises 13 residues. Germline V gene lookup returns CDR1 MNHNS and CDR2 SASEGT. V lost 6 bases and J lost 7, with 13 bases in between.

The CDR3 region is CASSSEGARSPGELFF. The CDR3 DNA is TGTGCCAGCAGTTCGGAGGGGGCGCGTTCGCCCGGGGAGCTGTTTTTT. The rearrangement links TRBV28 to TRBJ2-2; the D gene is possibly TRBD1 (7 bases). Germline V CDR1 and CDR2: MDHEN, SYDVKM. The CDR3 covers 16 residues. Trimming pared 4 bases from V and 6 bases from J, leaving 18 bases between. Using reference TRBV28 and TRBJ2-2 for the parts outside the CDR3, the full variable domain is DVKVTQSSRYLVKRTGEKVFLECVQDMDHENMFWYRQDPGLGLRLIYFSYDVKMKEKGDIPEGYSVSREKKERFSLILESASTNQTSMYLCASSSEGARSPGELFFGEGSRLTVL.

The genes are TRBV19 and TRBJ2-7; 7 bases line up with TRBD2. This CDR3 is built from 15 residues. Germline V CDR1 and CDR2: LNHDA, SQIVND (reference sequence). Trimming at V came to 3 bases and at J to 2 bases, leaving 7 bases not matched to a gene. CDR3 in amino acids: CASSILASGTYEQYF. The CDR3 DNA reads as TGTGCCAGTAGTATCTTGGCTAGCGGTACCTACGAGCAGTACTTC. Supplemented by reference TRBV19 and TRBJ2-7, the full variable domain reads DGGITQSPKYLFRKEGQNVTLSCEQNLNHDAMYWYRQDPGQGLRLIYYSQIVNDFQKGDIAEGYSVSREKKESFPLTVTSAQKNPTAFYLCASSILASGTYEQYFGPGTRLTVT.

This clonotype was picked up a small number of times. The rearrangement uses TRBV5-1 and TRBJ2-1; D is perhaps TRBD1 (5 bases). Per germline, CDR1 SGHRS and CDR2 YFSETQ. V lost 0 bases, J lost 5 bases, and 15 bases lay in between. The CDR3 has 16 amino acids. Written as DNA, the CDR3 is TGCGCCAGCAGCTTGGGGCCAGGGCCCCTGAACAATGAGCAGTTCTTC. Protein: CASSLGPGPLNNEQFF.

This clonotype occurred many times. The genes are TRBV10-3 and TRBJ2-3, with 8 bases aligning to TRBD2. The V gene's germline CDR1 is ENHRY and CDR2 SYGVKD. The CDR3 has 14 amino acids. Germline trimming cut 10 bases from V and 3 bases from J; bases unmatched to any gene: 9. The CDR3, as DNA: TGTGCCACGGCGGGTAGCGGGGTAACAGATACGCAGTATTTT. Protein: CATAGSGVTDTQYF.

The chain uses TRBV5-1 and TRBJ2-2; TRBD1 aligns across 7 bases. The trim removed 2 bases at V and 0 bases at J, leaving 22 bases unmatched. Germline V gives CDR1 SGHRS, CDR2 YFSETQ. The CDR3 totals 22 residues. The CDR3 nucleotides read TGCGCCAGCAGCTTTGAAAACAACCGCAGGGGGTTCTGGATCGCGAACACCGGGGAGCTGTTTTTT. Its translation: CASSFENNRRGFWIANTGELFF.

This clonotype was counted ten times or more. The gene calls are TRBV12-3 or TRBV12-4 and TRBJ1-5, with 7 bases fitting TRBD1. The CDR3 is 19 amino acids. V trimming: 6 bases; J trimming: 0 bases; junction bases outside the gene matches: 17. The CDR3 DNA is TGTGCCAGCAGGACAGGGATGTCATCGGGGATAAATAGCAATCAGCCCCAGCATTTT. Its protein product is CASRTGMSSGINSNQPQHF.

This clonotype was seen a few times. The chain is built from TRBV6-2 or TRBV6-3 and TRBJ2-7; 11 positions agree with TRBD1. This CDR3 region has 15 residues. Per germline, CDR1 MNHEY and CDR2 SVGEGT. V lost 2 bases to trimming and J lost 5 bases; unmatched junction nucleotides: 5. DNA of the CDR3: TGTGCCAGCAGTTACCGCCGGACAGGGGGCAACGAGCAGTACTTC. Translation: CASSYRRTGGNEQYF.

There are a few counts of this clonotype. V usage is TRBV4-1 and J usage is TRBJ1-2; D unresolved. Germline CDR1 and CDR2: MGHRA and YSYEKL. This CDR3 has 16 residues. The ends were cut back, 0 bases at V and 4 bases at J, with 15 bases in the middle. The CDR3 loop is CASSQDGGLNPYGYTF. CDR3 DNA: TGCGCCAGCAGCCAAGACGGTGGACTGAACCCCTATGGCTACACCTTC.

CDR3 loop: CASRHRLAKNIQYF. In DNA form, the CDR3 reads TGTGCCAGCAGGCACAGATTAGCTAAAAACATTCAGTACTTC. The gene calls are TRBV28 and TRBJ2-4; D remains unclear. Germline assignment: CDR1 MDHEN and CDR2 SYDVKM. The CDR3 spans 14 residues. Trimming pared 6 bases from V and 4 bases from J, leaving 13 bases between. Based on the CDR3 plus reference TRBV28 and TRBJ2-4, the full variable domain is DVKVTQSSRYLVKRTGEKVFLECVQDMDHENMFWYRQDPGLGLRLIYFSYDVKMKEKGDIPEGYSVSREKKERFSLILESASTNQTSMYLCASRHRLAKNIQYFGAGTRLSVL.

The chain has TRBV10-1 and TRBJ2-2; maybe TRBD2 (5 bases). CDR1 is WNHNN, CDR2 SYGVQD, per germline (reference sequence). This CDR3 spans 17 amino acids. V was pared by 5 bases and J by 0 bases, with 16 bases between. CDR3 sequence reads: CASSFRLKRSNTGELFF. The CDR3 coding sequence is TGCGCCAGCAGTTTTCGTTTGAAGCGGTCGAACACCGGGGAGCTGTTTTTT.

CDR3 amino acids: CASRPGLAGVHRQYF. The CDR3 nucleotides are TGTGCCAGCAGACCCGGACTAGCGGGAGTTCACAGGCAGTACTTC. The genes are TRBV6-5 and TRBJ2-7; 13 bases fit TRBD2. Germline values: CDR1 MNHEY, CDR2 SVGAGI. The junction had 11 bases not matched to a gene; V was cut back by 6 bases and J by 9 bases. The CDR3 covers 15 residues.

This chain uses TRBV10-2 with TRBJ2-2, with D maybe TRBD2 (5 bases). The CDR3 covers 11 residues. Germline-derived CDR1 and CDR2 are WSHSY and SAAADI. V lost 8 bases and J lost 6, with 7 bases in between. CDR3 residues: CASEGPGELFF. CDR3 nucleotides: TGCGCCAGCGAGGGCCCCGGGGAGCTGTTTTTT.

This clonotype has more than one count but fewer than ten. CDR3 loop: CASSVEGFDRDYFRVGNTIYF. CDR3 DNA: TGTGCCAGCAGCGTAGAGGGATTCGACAGGGACTATTTCCGAGTTGGAAACACCATATATTTT. The chain joins TRBV9 to TRBJ1-3; the match to TRBD1 covers 7 bases. The V gene's germline CDR1 is SGDLS and CDR2 YYNGEE. The CDR3 sequence is 21 residues long. V shed 0 bases, J shed 3 bases, and the junction held 21 bases outside the gene matches.

This sequence joins TRBV9 and TRBJ2-5; 8 bases line up with TRBD2. Germline lookup yields CDR1 SGDLS and CDR2 YYNGEE. This CDR3 has 12 residues. Germline trimming cut 8 bases from V and 1 base from J; bases unmatched to any gene: 1. CDR3 DNA: TGTGCCAGTGGACTAGCCCAAGAGACCCAGTACTTC. As protein: CASGLAQETQYF.

This clonotype was recorded at least ten times. The V gene is TRBV28, the J gene TRBJ1-2; 8 bases agree with TRBD1. Per the germline V gene, CDR1 is MDHEN and CDR2 is SYDVKM. CDR3 length: 12 amino acids. J lost 6 bases, V lost 6 bases, and 3 bases had no gene match. CDR3 coding DNA: TGTGCCAGCAGAATACAGGGGGATGGCTACACCTTC. Translation gives CASRIQGDGYTF.

This clonotype has a handful of counts. The genes are TRBV10-3 and TRBJ1-4; D gene ambiguous. Trimming took 1 base from V and 8 from J, leaving 11 bases between them. The CDR3 sequence is 14 residues long. The V gene's germline CDR1 is ENHRY and CDR2 SYGVKD. As DNA, the CDR3 is TGTGCCATCAGTGAGTTCGGGGTAGGCGAAAAACTGTTTTTT. Translation gives CAISEFGVGEKLFF.

The chain is built from TRBV18 and TRBJ1-5, with D possibly being TRBD1 (5 bases). The V end was cut by 2 bases, the J end by 0 bases, with 11 bases between. Per germline, CDR1 KGHSH and CDR2 LQKENI. This CDR3 spans 16 amino acids. The CDR3 sequence is CASSPIQQASNQPQHF. The DNA of the CDR3 is TGTGCCAGCTCACCAATACAACAGGCTAGCAATCAGCCCCAGCATTTT.

The rearrangement links TRBV21-1 to TRBJ2-7; the table's D call TRBD1 went unverified against the DNA. TRBV21-1 counts as a pseudogene. This CDR3 has 15 amino acids. The CDR3 sequence is CASNTPGGGPHEQYF. The CDR3 DNA reads as TGTGCCAGCAACACCCCTGGGGGGGGCCCGCACGAGCAGTACTTC.

This clonotype was detected a few times. The chain is built from TRBV28 and TRBJ2-7, with D possibly matching TRBD1 (5 bases). Per germline, CDR1 MDHEN and CDR2 SYDVKM. Trimming cost V 6 bases and J 1 base, with 19 bases left between them. There are 16 residues in the CDR3. The CDR3: CASSPPGSRGSYEQYF. The CDR3 DNA is TGTGCCAGCAGCCCCCCCGGGTCAAGGGGTTCCTACGAGCAGTACTTC.

V gene TRBV11-2 combines with J gene TRBJ2-5, with 8 bases identical to TRBD2. After removal of 3 bases from V and 5 bases from J, the junction contained 5 bases not matched to a gene. The germline CDR1 and CDR2 sequences are SGHAT and FQNNGV. The length of the CDR3 is 14 residues. The CDR3 nucleotides are TGTGCCAGCAGCTTCGGGGGGGCGAGCGAGACCCAGTACTTC. It specifies CASSFGGASETQYF.

This clonotype occurred a few times. The rearrangement links TRBV2 to TRBJ2-7; TRBD2 matches at 7 bases. Germline CDR1 SNHLY, CDR2 FYNNEI. V was pared by 1 base and J by 4 bases, with 10 bases of the junction left unmatched. The CDR3 loop spans 16 amino acids. CDR3 sequence: CASSEGAGSLVYEQYF. CDR3 nucleotides: TGTGCCAGCAGTGAAGGAGCGGGAAGCCTGGTGTACGAGCAGTACTTC. The variable domain in full, completed from reference TRBV2 and TRBJ2-7, reads EPEVTQTPSHQVTQMGQEVILRCVPISNHLYFYWYRQILGQKVEFLVSFYNNEISEKSEIFDDQFSVERPDGSNFTLKIRSTKLEDSAMYFCASSEGAGSLVYEQYFGPGTRLTVT.

This clonotype has a count of ten or more. The chain is built from TRBV18 and TRBJ2-5, with a possible D match to TRBD2 (6 bases). The germline V and J ends were trimmed by 5 bases and 4 bases, with 14 bases remaining between them. The germline gives CDR1 KGHSH, CDR2 LQKENI. The CDR3 consists of 14 residues. The CDR3 loop reads CASSGGPLRETQYF. Written as DNA, the CDR3 is TGTGCCAGCTCAGGAGGGCCCCTACGAGAGACCCAGTACTTC.

This clonotype was detected a few times. This chain uses TRBV27 with TRBJ1-1, with 8 bases fitting TRBD1. Germline CDR1 reads MNHEY; CDR2 reads SMNVEV (reference sequence). The CDR3 has 13 residues. Losses at the gene ends were 6 bases for V and 9 bases for J; bases not matched to a gene: 9. The CDR3 here is CASSRRQGPKAFF. The DNA for the CDR3 is TGTGCCAGCAGCCGCCGACAGGGGCCTAAAGCTTTCTTT.